This T cell receptor (beta chain) was found in a study of tumor T cells in aggressive B-cell lymphoma. Generated by immunoSEQ multiplex PCR, the TCRdb table keeps only in-frame clones and is missing some. The profile shows about 1,600 clones, about four fifths of them singletons. The sequenced sample was tumor tissue. This clonotype was sampled from an adult with diffuse large B cell lymphoma.

CDR3 protein: CASSIDTPSYEQYF. In DNA, the CDR3 is TGTGCCAGCAGTATCGACACCCCCTCCTACGAGCAGTACTTC. The chain is built from TRBV6-6 and TRBJ2-7; no definite D call. CDR1 and CDR2 from the germline V gene are MNHNY and SVGAGI (reference sequence). The CDR3 extends over 14 amino acids. The ends were cut back, 5 bases at V and 0 bases at J, with 11 bases in the middle.